The clone carrying this TCR beta chain was counted many times. Its antigen remains unknown. The sample belongs to a study of metastatic and nonmetastatic thyroid tumors. Looking at the study overall: It was across blood and tumor or nodule tissue from malignant and benign thyroid patients that repertoires were compared. General observations from the study: Versus benign nodules, malignant thyroid tumors reportedly had significantly higher TCR beta diversity, in blood and tumor.

Original data processing: Building a distant-metastasis classifier for papillary thyroid cancer drew on CDR3 differences across clinicopathological groups. TCRdb reprocessed the PCR reads via MiXCR. These V and J calls originate from TCRdb's pipeline instead of the authors' own analysis. The data show 20,000 to 30,000 clones, 13% seen once. Germline lookup yields CDR1 MNHNS and CDR2 SASEGT. V trimming: 1 base; J trimming: 3 bases; junction bases outside the gene matches: 5. This CDR3 is built from 15 residues. Thyroid surgery was preceded by no treatment in any patient. The chain joins TRBV6-1 to TRBJ2-7; 8 bases align to TRBD1. What was sequenced was blood. This receptor was obtained from a female donor with papillary thyroid cancer or a benign thyroid nodule (not recorded which). Some clones in this sample may be carry-over from other donors' samples. The CDR3 spells CASSEDQGAHYEQYF. Written as DNA, the CDR3 is TGTGCCAGCAGTGAAGACCAGGGGGCCCACTACGAGCAGTACTTC.